A single sample is the source of the 26 T cell receptor beta chains below, sequenced in a study of beta chain features in type 1 diabetes (dated by TCRdb to between 2017 and 2018). Findings and caveats that apply to the study as a whole: In all four CD4+ subsets, TCRB CDR3 length was moderately but significantly shorter in type 1 diabetes patients.

Receptor amplification or capture employed the immunoSEQ multiplex PCR assay. The entire isolated RNA was reverse transcribed using the High Capacity cDNA Reverse Transcription Kit, and thus expressed TCRB transcripts were sequenced. TCRdb took this table from immuneACCESS and kept in-frame rearrangements with V and J called. Such tables lack part of the clones; where checked against another copy, unresolved V genes explain under half of the gap, and the rest is unexplained. The sample table contains around 160,000 clones; only one count was recorded for roughly 9% of them. The ten top clones hold around 0.64% of the sample. What these receptors recognize is not known. The specimen sequenced was central memory CD4+ T cells from blood. The receptors stem from a woman aged 25 to 45 with type 1 diabetes.

The chain recombines TRBV29-1 with TRBJ1-2, with TRBD1 matching over 8 bases. With V trimmed by 6 bases and J by 2 bases, 14 bases remained unmatched. Germline lookup yields CDR1 SQVTM and CDR2 ANQGSEA. The CDR3 sequence is 16 residues long. CDR3 sequence: CSVQRFGTGKNYGYTF. As DNA, the CDR3 is TGCAGCGTCCAGCGATTTGGGACAGGAAAAAACTATGGCTACACCTTC. The full variable domain, completed using reference TRBV29-1 and TRBJ1-2, is SAVISQKPSRDICQRGTSLTIQCQVDSQVTMMFWYRQQPGQSLTLIATANQGSEATYESGFVIDKFPISRPNLTFSTLTVSNMSPEDSSIYLCSVQRFGTGKNYGYTFGSGTRLTVV.

This clone appeared a few times. This chain joins TRBV10-3 and TRBJ2-6; no reliable D call. Germline CDR1 and CDR2: ENHRY and SYGVKD. Trimming cost V 3 bases and J 0 bases, with 3 bases left between them. The CDR3 runs 14 residues. In nucleotides, the CDR3 is TGTGCCATCAGTGATAGCTCTGGGGCCAACGTCCTGACTTTC. Translated: CAISDSSGANVLTF.

A few counts support this clone. The V gene is TRBV30, the J gene TRBJ1-1; D is unresolved. Trimming removed 2 bases at V and 1 base at J, with 8 bases between. The CDR3 runs 13 residues. Germline loops: CDR1 GTSNPN, CDR2 SVGIG (reference sequence). CDR3 sequence reads: CAWSPLTNTEAFF. CDR3 DNA sequence: TGTGCCTGGAGTCCTCTAACGAACACTGAAGCTTTCTTT.

A note on this clone: Other DNA sequences of this sample code for an identical CDR3. The chain carries TRBV29-1 and TRBJ2-1, with 10 bases lining up with TRBD2. The CDR3 extends over 13 amino acids. J lost 2 bases, V lost 7 bases, and 2 bases had no gene match. CDR1 is SQVTM, CDR2 ANQGSEA, per germline. The CDR3: CSGLAGAYNEQFF. As DNA, the CDR3 is TGCAGCGGGCTAGCGGGAGCCTACAATGAGCAGTTCTTC.

The chain is built from TRBV7-9 and TRBJ1-2; TRBD1 aligns across 7 bases. Trimming took 0 bases from V and 6 from J; bases not matched to a gene: 4. This CDR3 has 14 amino acids. Germline CDR1 reads SEHNR; CDR2 reads FQNEAQ (reference sequence). Here the CDR3 DNA reads TGTGCCAGCAGCTTAGCAGGGGGCAGTAATGGCTACACCTTC. Encoded protein: CASSLAGGSNGYTF.

This rearrangement joins TRBV7-9 to TRBJ2-2; D may be TRBD2 (6 bases). Germline V gives CDR1 SEHNR, CDR2 FQNEAQ (reference sequence). CDR3 length: 13 residues. Trimming cost V 3 bases and J 7 bases, with 9 bases left between them. The DNA for the CDR3 is TGTGCCAGCAGCTTTATCGGGGGCGGGGAGCTGTTTTTT. Residues: CASSFIGGGELFF. The variable domain in full, with the rest retrieved from reference TRBV7-9 and TRBJ2-2, is DTGVSQNPRHKITKRGQNVTFRCDPISEHNRLYWYRQTLGQGPEFLTYFQNEAQLEKSRLLSDRFSAERPKGSFSTLEIQRTEQGDSAMYLCASSFIGGGELFFGEGSRLTVL.

V gene TRBV14 combines with J gene TRBJ1-1, with 8 bases that match TRBD1. V lost 4 bases and J lost 6; bases outside the gene matches: 10. The CDR3 sequence is 15 residues long. Germline loops: CDR1 SGHDN, CDR2 FVKESK. CDR3 nucleotide sequence: TGTGCCAGCAGCCGCAATGCAGGGGGCTTGGCTGAAGCTTTCTTT. Residues: CASSRNAGGLAEAFF.

The table lists this clone with a few counts. This chain links TRBV9 with TRBJ2-2, with D tentatively TRBD1 (6 bases). Per germline, CDR1 SGDLS and CDR2 YYNGEE. The ends were cut back, 5 bases at V and 5 bases at J, with 13 bases in the middle. The CDR3 is 14 residues long. CDR3: CASRANRDTGELFF. The CDR3 nucleotides are TGTGCCAGCAGAGCAAACAGGGATACCGGGGAGCTGTTTTTT.

The genes are TRBV5-1 and TRBJ2-5; 11 bases match TRBD2. The trim removed 7 bases at V and 4 bases at J, leaving 12 bases unmatched. This CDR3 has 16 amino acids. Germline lookup yields CDR1 SGHRS and CDR2 YFSETQ. The CDR3 here is CASYPIGTSGLETQYF. Here the CDR3 DNA reads TGCGCCAGCTACCCTATTGGGACTAGCGGATTAGAGACCCAGTACTTC.

The table lists this clone with a few counts. The chain recombines TRBV30 with TRBJ2-1; 7 bases are a match to TRBD1. The CDR3 has 12 amino acids. The trim removed 2 bases at V and 7 bases at J, leaving 2 bases unmatched. From germline, CDR1 is GTSNPN and CDR2 SVGIG (reference sequence). The CDR3 spells CAWSLQGNEQFF. The DNA of the CDR3 is TGTGCCTGGAGTTTACAGGGGAATGAGCAGTTCTTC.

The V gene is TRBV11-3, the J gene TRBJ2-1; 9 nucleotides match TRBD2. CDR1 SGHNT and CDR2 YENEEA come from the germline V gene. The CDR3 totals 12 residues. CDR3 loop: CIEAGGRPEQFF. CDR3 nucleotide sequence: TGTATTGAGGCGGGAGGGCGGCCTGAGCAGTTCTTC.

The V and J genes are TRBV11-2 and TRBJ1-2; the match to TRBD1 covers 7 bases. Germline V gene data show CDR1 as SGHAT and CDR2 as FQNNGV. The CDR3 has 16 residues. V gave up 1 base and J gave up 4 bases; unmatched junction bases: 9. The DNA for the CDR3 is TGTGCCAGCAGCTTAGGGGTGGGACAGTACTCCTATGGCTACACCTTC. Translated, it gives CASSLGVGQYSYGYTF.

The chain carries TRBV4-2 and TRBJ1-1; no definite D call. CDR1 LGHNA and CDR2 YNFKEQ come from the germline V gene. The CDR3 has 15 amino acids. Trimming left V 3 bases short and J 1 base short, with 12 bases between. The CDR3 region has the DNA TGTGCCAGCAGCCATGGAAGTGCGGGGAACACTGAAGCTTTCTTT. Protein sequence: CASSHGSAGNTEAFF.

This clone was picked up a small number of times. The chain joins TRBV4-1 to TRBJ2-3, with D perhaps TRBD2 (6 bases). The CDR3 consists of 15 residues. Germline lookup yields CDR1 MGHRA and CDR2 YSYEKL. V gave up 4 bases and J gave up 0 bases, with 11 bases separating them. The CDR3 loop is CASSLRDFSTDTQYF. The CDR3 bases are TGCGCCAGCAGCCTCCGGGACTTCAGCACAGATACGCAGTATTTT.

Only a few counts were recorded for this clone. This chain links TRBV5-1 with TRBJ2-7; D is possibly TRBD2 (6 bases). V was pared by 4 bases and J by 0 bases, with 11 bases between. The CDR3 covers 14 residues. Germline lookup yields CDR1 SGHRS and CDR2 YFSETQ. CDR3 residues: CASSRASDSYEQYF. The CDR3 DNA sequence: TGCGCCAGCAGCAGGGCTAGCGACTCCTACGAGCAGTACTTC. The entire variable domain, with the rest obtained from reference TRBV5-1 and TRBJ2-7, is as follows: KAGVTQTPRYLIKTRGQQVTLSCSPISGHRSVSWYQQTPGQGLQFLFEYFSETQRNKGNFPGRFSGRQFSNSRSEMNVSTLELGDSALYLCASSRASDSYEQYFGPGTRLTVT.

As regards this clone: Other DNA sequences of this sample code for an identical CDR3. The chain combines TRBV7-9 with TRBJ1-1; D is unclear. The CDR3 covers 13 residues. V was trimmed by 5 bases and J by 3 bases, leaving 10 bases between them. Germline V gene data show CDR1 as SEHNR and CDR2 as FQNEAQ (reference sequence). The CDR3 sequence: CASSHGPDTEAFF. In nucleotides, the CDR3 is TGTGCCAGCAGCCATGGGCCGGACACTGAAGCTTTCTTT.

The chain carries TRBV18 and TRBJ2-2, with 12 nucleotides matching TRBD2. This CDR3 contains 16 residues. Germline CDR1 is KGHSH and CDR2 is LQKENI. With 3 bases clipped from V and 7 bases from J, the junction kept 6 bases outside the gene matches. CDR3 amino acids: CASSPGTSGPNGELFF. The CDR3 DNA reads TGTGCCAGCTCACCCGGGACTAGCGGGCCGAACGGGGAGCTGTTTTTT.

The chain is built from TRBV5-1 and TRBJ2-5; 7 bases agree with TRBD2. Near its end, the DNA agrees better with TRBJ2-7, so the J call may be wrong. This CDR3 comprises 15 residues. Germline V CDR1 and CDR2: SGHRS, YFSETQ. The CDR3 spells CASSLEAGVYYEQYF. CDR3 in DNA: TGCGCCAGCAGCTTGGAGGCGGGAGTTTACTACGAGCAGTACTTC.

The chain has TRBV11-2 and TRBJ2-7, with 7 bases lining up with TRBD2. CDR3 size: 16 residues. The germline V gene has CDR1 SGHAT and CDR2 FQNNGV. Trimming cost V 3 bases and J 1 base; bases outside gene matches: 9. The CDR3 DNA reads as TGTGCCAGCAGCTTTATTGCGGCGGGAGCGTCCTACGAGCAGTACTTC. It translates to CASSFIAAGASYEQYF.

This clone has just a few counts. The V call is TRBV7-8, the J call TRBJ2-5; D is undetermined. Germline CDR1 is SGHVS and CDR2 is FQNEAQ. Trimming removed 3 bases from V and 2 bases from J, with 7 bases in between. There are 13 residues in the CDR3. As DNA, the CDR3 is TGTGCCAGCAGCTTCCAGGAACAAGAGACCCAGTACTTC. Its protein product is CASSFQEQETQYF.

This clone was detected only once. The genes are TRBV6-1 and TRBJ2-3, with a tentative D call TRBD1 (6 bases). The V gene lost 2 bases and the J gene lost 2 bases, with 11 bases spanning the gap. This CDR3 contains 15 residues. Germline CDR1 MNHNS, CDR2 SASEGT. CDR3 in DNA: TGTGCCAGCAGTGAATTACAGGGCCACACAGATACGCAGTATTTT. Translated: CASSELQGHTDTQYF.

Only a few counts were recorded for this clone. V and J are TRBV5-1 and TRBJ2-1; D is unclear. V shed 7 bases and J shed 6 bases, with 14 bases lying between them. This CDR3 is built from 13 residues. Germline V gene sequence: CDR1 SGHRS, CDR2 YFSETQ. CDR3 amino acids: CASQDFSSNEQFF. The CDR3 nucleotides read TGCGCCAGCCAAGACTTTAGCAGCAATGAGCAGTTCTTC.

This clone was counted between two and nine times. The genes are TRBV15 and TRBJ1-1; D may be TRBD1 (6 bases). V lost 8 bases, J lost 1 base, and 14 bases lay in between. CDR3 size: 14 residues. CDR1 is LNHNV and CDR2 is YYDKDF in the germline V gene (reference sequence). CDR3 DNA sequence: TGTGCCACCCAGGGGAATGGGGGGAACACTGAAGCTTTCTTT. Amino acid sequence: CATQGNGGNTEAFF.

The chain couples TRBV23-1 to TRBJ1-1, with D unresolved. TRBV23-1 is noted as an ORF with a role that remains uncertain. Trimming left V 0 bases short and J 1 base short, with 21 bases between. The CDR3 contains 19 residues. The CDR3 sequence is CASSQSFSPREGTNTEAFF. CDR3 coding DNA: TGCGCCAGCAGTCAATCTTTTTCGCCGCGGGAGGGAACGAACACTGAAGCTTTCTTT.

This clone was observed a handful of times. The CDR3 spells CASSRSNQPQHF. The CDR3 nucleotides are TGTGCCAGCAGCCGTAGCAATCAGCCCCAGCATTTT. J is TRBJ1-5 and V is TRBV6-6; D not certain. Germline CDR1 reads MNHNY; CDR2 reads SVGAGI (reference sequence). The V end lost 6 bases, the J end lost 0 bases, and 3 bases lay between the germline ends. This CDR3 has 12 amino acids.

This clone was picked up a small number of times. This chain connects TRBV6-6 to TRBJ2-1; a possible D gene is TRBD2 (6 bases). Germline V gene lookup returns CDR1 MNHNY and CDR2 SVGAGI (reference sequence). CDR3 size: 16 residues. V gave up 5 bases and J gave up 0 bases, with 14 bases separating them. CDR3 bases: TGTGCCAGCAGTCCGGGGGAGTTAAGCTCCTACAATGAGCAGTTCTTC. Residues: CASSPGELSSYNEQFF.